This TCR beta chain was recovered during a study of blood T cell repertoires in COVID-19. At the level of the study: The samples span acute and convalescent COVID-19 from the United States, Italy and Spain.

Trimming cost V 4 bases and J 8 bases; bases outside gene matches: 26. CDR1 is LGHDT and CDR2 is YNNKEL in the germline V gene (reference sequence). CDR3 length equals 22 residues. Methods used by the authors: Nucleated cell counts were estimated from reference gene primer amplification. This table comes from immunoSEQ multiplex PCR, and its TCRdb copy is limited to in-frame clones, with some not included. V and J calls plus clone size are reproduced from that table; the DNA served to infer D and trimming. The table lists 200,000 or so clones, about 86% of them singletons. Material: peripheral blood. The TCR sequence derives from a woman in her 30s who had recovered from COVID-19. The chain joins TRBV3-1 (or the pseudogene TRBV3-2) to TRBJ2-3; 14 bases agree with TRBD2. This CDR3 reads CASSLLSRTSGRTGVPRGTQYF. In DNA form, the CDR3 reads TGTGCCAGCAGCCTACTAAGCAGGACTAGCGGGAGGACAGGAGTTCCACGCGGTACGCAGTATTTT.